The 20 T cell receptor beta chains given below trace back to one sample, sequenced in a study of cytomegalovirus exposure and HLA in healthy donors. A multiplex PCR was run with 60 Vbeta primers and 13 Jbeta primers. Sequencing was performed with immunoSEQ multiplex PCR; in TCRdb, only in-frame clones are kept and a portion is missing. Among tens of thousands of clones listed, more than 75% were seen once. Sample: PBMCs. These TCRs come from a woman in her thirties or forties in good health and CMV-seronegative.

V is TRBV14 and J is TRBJ1-1; D is unresolved. CDR3 length equals 11 residues. Germline values: CDR1 SGHDN, CDR2 FVKESK. Trimming cost V 6 bases and J 3 bases, with 5 bases left between them. CDR3 loop: CASSRDTEAFF. As DNA, the CDR3 is TGTGCCAGCAGTCGTGACACTGAAGCTTTCTTT.

Of note for this clone: One end of the junction fails to match germline, which may point to a read error. The chain carries TRBV30 and TRBJ1-3, with D possibly TRBD1 on 5 matching bases. The CDR3 consists of 13 residues. Per germline, CDR1 GTSNPN and CDR2 SVGIG (reference sequence). The CDR3 DNA reads as TGTGTCTGGGGACTTTTCTCTGGAAACACCATATATTTT. Translating it yields CVWGLFSGNTIYF.

The chain uses TRBV5-6 and TRBJ2-5; no reliable D call. This CDR3 comprises 15 residues. The V end was cut by 4 bases, the J end by 2 bases, with 15 bases between. Germline loops: CDR1 SGHDT, CDR2 YYEEEE. The CDR3 is CASSPRTAQQETQYF. The CDR3 DNA follows: TGTGCCAGCAGCCCACGAACAGCCCAGCAAGAGACCCAGTACTTC.

The rearrangement links TRBV4-1 to TRBJ2-7; 8 bases map to TRBD1. With V trimmed by 0 bases and J by 5 bases, 6 bases remained unmatched. In germline, CDR1 is MGHRA, CDR2 YSYEKL. The CDR3 has 15 residues. CDR3 region: CASSQDGRGQNEQYF. CDR3 DNA sequence: TGCGCCAGCAGCCAAGATGGCAGGGGGCAGAACGAGCAGTACTTC.

J is TRBJ1-3 and V is TRBV5-6; possibly TRBD1 for D (6 bases). V was clipped by 4 bases and J by 1 base, with 15 bases between them. CDR1 SGHDT and CDR2 YYEEEE come from the germline V gene. The CDR3 runs to 16 residues. The CDR3 spells CASSRRTERSGNTIYF. DNA of the CDR3: TGTGCCAGCAGCCGAAGGACAGAGCGTTCTGGAAACACCATATATTTT.

This clone was counted a single time. The chain uses TRBV9 and TRBJ2-2; weak D call: TRBD1 (5 bases). The CDR3 runs to 15 residues. The V gene's germline CDR1 is SGDLS and CDR2 YYNGEE. V was clipped by 0 bases and J by 4 bases, with 10 bases between them. The CDR3 here is CASSVDGQGTGELFF. In DNA form, the CDR3 reads TGTGCCAGCAGCGTAGATGGGCAGGGCACCGGGGAGCTGTTTTTT.

CDR3 loop: CASSLTSTGELFF. The CDR3 region has the DNA TGTGCCAGCAGTTTGACTAGCACCGGGGAGCTGTTTTTT. The V and J genes are TRBV7-3 and TRBJ2-2; TRBD2 might be the D (6 bases). Germline values: CDR1 SGHTA, CDR2 FQGTGA. V lost 6 bases to trimming and J lost 4 bases, with 9 bases between them. The length of the CDR3 is 13 residues.

The chain uses TRBV7-3 and TRBJ2-2; 10 nucleotides line up with TRBD2. Per the germline V gene, CDR1 is SGHTA and CDR2 is FQGTGA. After removal of 8 bases from V and 1 base from J, the junction contained 1 base not matched to a gene. The CDR3 runs to 14 residues. CDR3 protein: CASRTSGNTGELFF. The DNA for the CDR3 is TGTGCCAGCCGGACTAGCGGGAACACCGGGGAGCTGTTTTTT. Together with reference TRBV7-3 and TRBJ2-2, the CDR3 gives the full variable domain: GAGVSQTPSNKVTEKGKYVELRCDPISGHTALYWYRQSLGQGPEFLIYFQGTGAADDSGLPNDRFFAVRPEGSVSTLKIQRTERGDSAVYLCASRTSGNTGELFFGEGSRLTVL.

This clone has a handful of counts. Germline and junction disagree at one end, which may indicate a read error. The chain combines TRBV7-9 with TRBJ1-2; D not certain. This CDR3 contains 12 residues. Germline CDR1 reads SEHNR; CDR2 reads FQNEAQ (reference sequence). This CDR3 is CSSSLGPYGYTF. CDR3 bases: TGTTCCAGCAGCTTAGGGCCCTATGGCTACACCTTC.

This chain connects TRBV28 to TRBJ1-4, with TRBD1 matching 7 bases. Germline CDR1 is MDHEN and CDR2 is SYDVKM. The CDR3 contains 15 residues. V gave up 6 bases and J gave up 2 bases; unmatched junction bases: 6. Written as DNA, the CDR3 is TGTGCCAGCAGGGGACAGAGTTCGACTAATGAAAAACTGTTTTTT. Its translation: CASRGQSSTNEKLFF.

The sample holds a few counts of this clone. The chain employs TRBV5-4 and TRBJ2-7; 8 bases align to TRBD1. Germline CDR1 SGHNT, CDR2 YYREEE (reference sequence). The ends lost 3 bases at V and 0 bases at J; junction bases unmatched: 5. CDR3 length equals 15 residues. The CDR3 loop reads CASSWDRQSSYEQYF. As DNA, the CDR3 is TGTGCCAGCAGCTGGGACAGGCAGAGCTCCTACGAGCAGTACTTC.

This clone was detected once. The J gene is TRBJ2-5, the V gene TRBV14, with 7 nucleotides matching TRBD1. The CDR3 is 15 residues long. Per the germline V gene, CDR1 is SGHDN and CDR2 is FVKESK. After removal of 7 bases from V and 1 base from J, the junction contained 9 bases not matched to a gene. The CDR3 reads CASTPTGSVQETQYF. For the CDR3, the DNA is TGTGCCAGCACCCCGACAGGGAGCGTCCAAGAGACCCAGTACTTC.

The chain is built from TRBV7-9 and TRBJ1-1; D gene uncertain. The CDR3 is made up of 12 amino acids. V dropped 4 bases and J dropped 7 bases, with 10 bases sitting between them. The V gene's germline CDR1 is SEHNR and CDR2 FQNEAQ (reference sequence). CDR3 loop: CASSYERGEAFF. The DNA for the CDR3 is TGTGCCAGCAGCTATGAGAGAGGTGAAGCTTTCTTT.

The chain combines TRBV7-2 with TRBJ1-2; D not resolved. Trimming left V 2 bases short and J 5 bases short, with 9 bases between. The CDR3 covers 13 residues. Germline V gene lookup returns CDR1 SGHTA and CDR2 FQGNSA. CDR3 amino acids: CASSLTTEYGYTF. The CDR3, as DNA: TGTGCCAGCAGCTTAACTACGGAATATGGCTACACCTTC. Full variable domain (outside the CDR3, taken from reference TRBV7-2 and TRBJ1-2): GAGVSQSPSNKVTEKGKDVELRCDPISGHTALYWYRQSLGQGLEFLIYFQGNSAPDKSGLPSDRFSAERTGGSVSTLTIQRTQQEDSAVYLCASSLTTEYGYTFGSGTRLTVV.

This rearrangement joins TRBV5-1 to TRBJ2-1; D may be TRBD2 (5 bases). From germline, CDR1 is SGHRS and CDR2 YFSETQ. This CDR3 region has 16 residues. V lost 0 bases and J 8 bases, leaving 18 bases between the germline ends. This chain's CDR3 is CASSLGAFLAVDEQFF. DNA for the CDR3: TGCGCCAGCAGCTTGGGGGCCTTTCTAGCCGTGGATGAGCAGTTCTTC.

A few counts support this clone. The same CDR3 is also encoded by other DNA sequences in this sample. The chain couples TRBV7-2 to TRBJ2-7; D gene ambiguous. Trimming took off 2 bases at V and 3 bases at J, with 5 bases between the two ends. There are 12 residues in the CDR3. Germline CDR1 SGHTA, CDR2 FQGNSA. Here the CDR3 reads CASSLSSYEQYF. The CDR3 nucleotides read TGTGCCAGCAGCTTAAGTAGCTACGAGCAGTACTTC.

The V and J genes are TRBV7-9 and TRBJ2-2; 8 bases fit TRBD2. The CDR3 has 18 amino acids. V lost 7 bases to trimming and J lost 3 bases; unmatched junction nucleotides: 16. The germline V gene encodes CDR1 SEHNR and CDR2 FQNEAQ (reference sequence). The CDR3: CASTRTPRGGYDTGELFF. Written as DNA, the CDR3 is TGTGCCAGCACCCGCACCCCACGGGGGGGGTATGACACCGGGGAGCTGTTTTTT.

The rearrangement uses TRBV27 and TRBJ2-7, with 9 bases that match TRBD1. Per germline, CDR1 MNHEY and CDR2 SMNVEV (reference sequence). Trimming removed 5 bases from V and 3 bases from J; junction bases left unmatched: 8. This CDR3 is 15 amino acids long. The CDR3 DNA sequence: TGTGCCAGCAGTGCCCGGGACAGGGCTGACTACGAGCAGTACTTC. This sequence encodes CASSARDRADYEQYF.

The chain combines TRBV7-9 with TRBJ2-3, with a possible D match to TRBD2 (5 bases). The CDR3 is 14 residues long. The germline CDR1 and CDR2 sequences are SEHNR and FQNEAQ (reference sequence). Trimming left V 1 base short and J 5 bases short, with 10 bases between. The CDR3 loop is CASSLGSGKDTQYF. The CDR3 nucleotides are TGTGCCAGCAGCTTAGGTTCGGGAAAAGATACGCAGTATTTT.

V is TRBV5-4 and J is TRBJ2-3; TRBD2 matches at 10 bases. CDR1 SGHNT and CDR2 YYREEE come from the germline V gene (reference sequence). The length of the CDR3 is 16 residues. The V segment lost 2 bases and the J segment 2 bases; nucleotides outside the gene matches: 5. The CDR3 region is CASSFRTSGNTDTQYF. For the CDR3, the DNA is TGTGCCAGCAGCTTCCGGACTAGCGGAAACACAGATACGCAGTATTTT.